These 10 T cell receptor beta chains originate from one sample sequenced in a study of spatial heterogeneity in lung cancer. Time point of the sample: blood at routine non-recurrence follow-up after resection. Whole RNA was taken from tumor, nontumor lung or frozen PBMC; it was then sequenced unsorted. TCRdb processed the 5' RACE reads anew with MiXCR; each CDR3 protein has one entry. The repertoire has about 120,000 distinct CDR3 sequences, 12% of them found once; the top ten carry 16%. Sequenced here: PBMCs, sampled at follow-up. The origin of the receptors is a male donor with early-stage non-small cell lung cancer.

This clonotype showed up many times. The rearrangement links TRBV10-3 to TRBJ1-1; 9 bases line up with TRBD1. Trimming took 2 bases from V and 5 from J; bases not matched to a gene: 6. Germline CDR1 is ENHRY and CDR2 is SYGVKD. The CDR3 is 15 amino acids. The DNA of the CDR3 is TGTGCCATCAGTGAGGGACAGGGGATGGTAACTGAAGCTTTCTTT. Translating gives CAISEGQGMVTEAFF.

This clonotype was picked up many times. The chain combines TRBV6-5 with TRBJ2-3; D call uncertain. This CDR3 is built from 15 residues. Germline lookup yields CDR1 MNHEY and CDR2 SVGAGI. V gave up 6 bases and J gave up 1 base, with 14 bases separating them. DNA for the CDR3: TGTGCCAGCAGCAAAGATGGAGCTGGCACAGATACGCAGTATTTT. Its translation: CASSKDGAGTDTQYF.

This clonotype showed up just a few times. This chain uses TRBV5-1 with TRBJ1-6; TRBD1 matches 11 bases. Germline V gives CDR1 SGHRS, CDR2 YFSETQ. CDR3 size: 15 residues. V gave up 3 bases and J gave up 9 bases; unmatched junction bases: 5. The CDR3 nucleotides are TGCGCCAGCAGCTCGAAAGGACAGGGGGCTTCACCCCTCCACTTT. Protein: CASSSKGQGASPLHF.

This clonotype was found many times. The rearrangement links TRBV2 to TRBJ2-1; 9 bases match TRBD1. Germline V gene sequence: CDR1 SNHLY, CDR2 FYNNEI. V shed 7 bases, J shed 9 bases, and the junction held 16 bases outside the gene matches. The CDR3 is made up of 16 amino acids. The CDR3, as DNA: TGTGCCAGCACCGACGAGGGGACAGGGATTCGATCTGAGCAGTTCTTC. It specifies CASTDEGTGIRSEQFF.

This clonotype was counted many times. The rearrangement uses TRBV4-2 and TRBJ1-3; a possible D gene is TRBD1 (6 bases). CDR1 and CDR2 (germline): LGHNA, YNFKEQ. The CDR3 loop spans 15 amino acids. Trimming stripped 0 bases from V and 4 bases from J, with 10 bases between. This CDR3 is CASSQDGTRGNTIYF. CDR3 coding DNA: TGTGCCAGCAGCCAAGACGGGACACGGGGAAACACCATATATTTT.

At least ten counts were recorded for this clonotype. This chain joins TRBV27 and TRBJ2-7; TRBD2 is a possible D gene (6 bases). The CDR3 contains 14 residues. CDR1 and CDR2 (germline): MNHEY, SMNVEV (reference sequence). Trimming shortened V by 6 bases and J by 0 bases, and 12 bases separated the two germline ends. The chain's CDR3 is CASRGDGSSYEQYF. The CDR3 DNA is TGTGCCAGCAGGGGCGACGGGAGCTCCTACGAGCAGTACTTC.

The J gene is TRBJ2-5, the V gene TRBV5-6, with 7 nucleotides matching TRBD1. The CDR3 contains 12 residues. Germline assignment: CDR1 SGHDT and CDR2 YYEEEE. After removal of 6 bases from V and 4 bases from J, the junction contained 3 bases not matched to a gene. The CDR3 region has the DNA TGTGCCAGCACTTGGGACAGAGAGACCCAGTACTTC. Encoded protein: CASTWDRETQYF. The full variable domain, in which reference TRBV5-6 and TRBJ2-5 provide the parts outside the CDR3, is DAGVTQSPTHLIKTRGQQVTLRCSPKSGHDTVSWYQQALGQGPQFIFQYYEEEERQRGNFPDRFSGHQFPNYSSELNVNALLLGDSALYLCASTWDRETQYFGPGTRLLVL.

This clonotype showed up many times. The rearrangement joins TRBV7-9 to TRBJ1-4, with no clear D. CDR1 SEHNR and CDR2 FQNEAQ come from the germline V gene (reference sequence). Trimming stripped 0 bases from V and 8 bases from J, with 10 bases between. The CDR3 sequence is 14 residues long. This chain's CDR3 is CASSLATSREKLFF. DNA of the CDR3: TGTGCCAGCAGCTTAGCCACAAGTCGGGAAAAACTGTTTTTT.

The chain carries TRBV7-2 and TRBJ2-2; no reliable D call. The ends were cut back, 5 bases at V and 4 bases at J, with 11 bases in the middle. This CDR3 region has 14 residues. Germline CDR1 reads SGHTA; CDR2 reads FQGNSA. The CDR3 loop is CASSPGPGTGELFF. CDR3 DNA sequence: TGTGCCAGCAGCCCCGGACCAGGCACCGGGGAGCTGTTTTTT.

The V call is TRBV4-1, the J call TRBJ2-1; TRBD1 aligns across 9 bases. The CDR3 sequence is 16 residues long. Germline V lookup: CDR1 MGHRA, CDR2 YSYEKL. The V gene end was trimmed by 4 bases and the J gene end by 9 bases; junction bases not matched to a gene: 13. This CDR3 reads CASSRIRDRDGVEQFF. CDR3 sequence (DNA): TGCGCCAGCAGCCGTATCCGGGACAGGGACGGCGTTGAGCAGTTCTTC.